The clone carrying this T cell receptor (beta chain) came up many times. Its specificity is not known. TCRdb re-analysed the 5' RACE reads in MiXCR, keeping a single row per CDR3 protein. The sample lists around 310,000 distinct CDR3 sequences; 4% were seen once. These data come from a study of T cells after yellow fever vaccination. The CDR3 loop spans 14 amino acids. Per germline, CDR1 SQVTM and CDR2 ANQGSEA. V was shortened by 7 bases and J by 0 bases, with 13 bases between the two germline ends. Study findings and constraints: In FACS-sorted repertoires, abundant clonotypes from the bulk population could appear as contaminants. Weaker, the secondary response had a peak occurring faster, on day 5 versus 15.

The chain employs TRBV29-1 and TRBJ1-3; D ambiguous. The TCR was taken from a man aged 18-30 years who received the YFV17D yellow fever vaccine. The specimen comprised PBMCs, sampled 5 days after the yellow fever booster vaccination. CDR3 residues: CSAQGHTSGNTIYF. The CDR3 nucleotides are TGCAGCGCCCAAGGGCATACCTCTGGAAACACCATATATTTT. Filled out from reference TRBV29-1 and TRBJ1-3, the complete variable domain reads SAVISQKPSRDICQRGTSLTIQCQVDSQVTMMFWYRQQPGQSLTLIATANQGSEATYESGFVIDKFPISRPNLTFSTLTVSNMSPEDSSIYLCSAQGHTSGNTIYFGEGSWLTVV.